This T cell receptor (beta chain) emerged from a study of blood T cell repertoires in COVID-19. Study background: Sites in the United States, Italy and Spain provided acute and convalescent COVID-19 samples. The analysed material was cDNA or gDNA that came from T cells, B-cell-depleted T cells, or PBMCs.

This clone has a single count. Authors' processing steps: From reference gene primer amplification, estimates of nucleated cell counts were derived. Libraries were prepared by immunoSEQ multiplex PCR; TCRdb keeps only in-frame clonotypes and omits some of them. V, J and clone size are those of that table, while D and trimming were read from the DNA. The sample records 130,000 to 150,000 clones, 80% to 90% being singletons. This CDR3 has 14 residues. Germline CDR1 and CDR2: KGHSH and LQKENI. The germline V and J ends were trimmed by 3 bases and 8 bases, with 14 bases remaining between them. The J gene is TRBJ2-1, the V gene TRBV18; the D is unclear. Sample: peripheral blood. This TCR was recovered from a woman between 45 and 60 years old with acute or convalescent COVID-19. The CDR3 DNA is TGTGCCAGCTCACCCGACACGGTTGGCGATGAGCAGTTCTTC. As protein: CASSPDTVGDEQFF.